This T cell receptor (beta chain) was retrieved from a study of cytomegalovirus exposure and HLA in healthy donors. Both 60 Vbeta primers and 13 Jbeta primers went into the PCR. The table came from immunoSEQ multiplex PCR; TCRdb's copy has only in-frame clones and leaves some out. This table has some 180,000 clones, 9.5% to 15% appearing once. The clonotype comes from a man aged 50-60 years in good health and CMV-seropositive. Sequenced input: PBMCs.

The CDR3: CASSQTGGGGTGYTF. CDR3 nucleotides: TGTGCCAGCAGCCAAACAGGGGGCGGAGGTACGGGCTACACCTTC. The V gene is TRBV14, the J gene TRBJ1-2; 9 bases are a match to TRBD1. There are 15 residues in the CDR3. Trimming took 2 bases from V and 8 from J; bases not matched to a gene: 9. Germline CDR1 and CDR2: SGHDN and FVKESK.